The source of this TCR beta chain is a study of blood T cell repertoires in COVID-19. Study background: COVID-19 samples, acute and convalescent, were from the United States, Italy and Spain. The cDNA or gDNA used as material had been derived from T cells, B-cell-depleted T cells, or PBMCs.

Sequencing used immunoSEQ multiplex PCR; TCRdb keeps in-frame clones, though not all of them. The data hold a few hundred thousand clones, with about 87% observed a single time. Enrolment of Seattle patients took place during active infection, and they were followed longitudinally. V lost 8 bases to trimming and J lost 6 bases; unmatched junction nucleotides: 8. This CDR3 spans 14 amino acids. Per germline, CDR1 WSHSY and CDR2 SAAADI. V usage is TRBV10-2 and J usage is TRBJ2-3, with 10 bases fitting TRBD2. The receptor was isolated from a woman aged 25 to 39 with COVID-19, enrolled during active disease. Sequences were obtained from peripheral blood. The CDR3 region is CASSLAGESDTQYF. The CDR3 bases are TGCGCCAGCTCCCTAGCGGGAGAAAGTGATACGCAGTATTTT.